Listed here are 4 T cell receptor beta chains from one sample, sequenced in a study of blood T cell repertoires in COVID-19. This table comes from immunoSEQ multiplex PCR, and its TCRdb copy is limited to in-frame clones, with some not included. The sample holds approximately 170,000 clones, approximately 86% seen once. The sequenced material came from peripheral blood. The receptor source for this set is a man aged 55 to 69 who had recovered from COVID-19.

CDR3 sequence: CASSPNLDRGTEAFF. CDR3 in DNA: TGTGCCAGCTCACCGAACCTCGACAGGGGCACTGAAGCTTTCTTT. This rearrangement joins TRBV18 to TRBJ1-1; 8 nucleotides match TRBD1. The germline V gene encodes CDR1 KGHSH and CDR2 LQKENI. The CDR3 extends over 15 amino acids. J gave up 4 bases and V 3 bases, and 7 bases lay outside the gene matches.

This chain uses TRBV6-5 with TRBJ2-3, with D possibly TRBD2 on 6 matching bases. Germline assignment: CDR1 MNHEY and CDR2 SVGAGI. The CDR3 has 15 amino acids. The V end lost 2 bases, the J end lost 0 bases, and 9 bases lay between the germline ends. CDR3 loop: CASSYGRGSTDTQYF. CDR3 in DNA: TGTGCCAGCAGTTACGGCCGGGGGAGCACAGATACGCAGTATTTT.

This clone showed up just once. V and J are TRBV5-1 and TRBJ2-3; TRBD2 agrees at 9 bases. In germline, CDR1 is SGHRS, CDR2 YFSETQ. The junction had 2 bases not matched to a gene; V was cut back by 2 bases and J by 4 bases. The length of the CDR3 is 14 residues. The CDR3 DNA reads as TGCGCCAGCAGCTTAGGGACTAGCCCAGATACGCAGTATTTT. Residues: CASSLGTSPDTQYF.

Points on this clone: One junction end disagrees with the germline gene, perhaps due to a read error. The chain is built from TRBV7-7 and TRBJ1-4; D is undetermined. The germline CDR1 and CDR2 sequences are SSHAT and FNYEAQ (reference sequence). The CDR3 has 15 amino acids. CDR3 nucleotide sequence: TGTGCTAGCAGCTTAGTCCCCGGTGTTAATGAAAAACTGTTTTTT. The encoded protein is CASSLVPGVNEKLFF. Complete variable domain (other parts from reference TRBV7-7 and TRBJ1-4): GAGVSQSPRYKVTKRGQDVTLRCDPISSHATLYWYQQALGQGPEFLTYFNYEAQPDKSGLPSDRFSAERPEGSISTLTIQRTEQRDSAMYRCASSLVPGVNEKLFFGSGTQLSVL.